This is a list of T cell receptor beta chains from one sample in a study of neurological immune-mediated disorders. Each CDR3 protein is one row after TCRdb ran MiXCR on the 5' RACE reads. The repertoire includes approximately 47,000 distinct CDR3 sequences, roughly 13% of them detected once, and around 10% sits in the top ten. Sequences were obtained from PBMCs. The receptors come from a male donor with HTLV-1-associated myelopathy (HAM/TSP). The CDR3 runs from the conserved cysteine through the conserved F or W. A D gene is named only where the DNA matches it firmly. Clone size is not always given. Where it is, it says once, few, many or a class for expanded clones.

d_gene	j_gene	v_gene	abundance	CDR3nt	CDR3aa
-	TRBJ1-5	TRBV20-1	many	TGCAGTGCTAGAGATTGGAGGGAAGTAAATCAGCCCCAGCATTTT	CSARDWREVNQPQHF
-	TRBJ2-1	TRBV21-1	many	TGTGCCAGCAGCCCGCCGGGCCTCTACAATGAGCAGTTCTTC	CASSPPGLYNEQFF
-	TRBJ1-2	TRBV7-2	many	TGTGCCAGCAGCTTAGCGGCCCTTAACTATGGCTACACCTTC	CASSLAALNYGYTF
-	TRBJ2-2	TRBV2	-	TGTGCCAGCAGCGGGGGGCCCGGGGAGCTGTTTTTT	CASSGGPGELFF
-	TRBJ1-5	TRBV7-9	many	TGTGCCGGTAGCGAGGGCAATCAGCCCCAGCATTTT	CAGSEGNQPQHF
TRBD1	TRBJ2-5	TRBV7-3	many	TGTGCCAGCAGCTCCCCGCGGACAGGGGGCCCTTTCCAAGAGACCCAGTACTTC	CASSSPRTGGPFQETQYF
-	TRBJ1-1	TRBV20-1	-	TGCAGTTCTAGTGATTTAAGGGCGGGGGGAACTGAAGCTTTCTTT	CSSSDLRAGGTEAFF
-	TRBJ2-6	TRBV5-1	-	TGCGCCAGCAGCTTTGAAGGGATGGAGGCTGGGGCCAACGTCCTGATTTTC	CASSFEGMEAGANVLIF
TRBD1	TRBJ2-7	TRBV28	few	TGTGCCAGCTGCCGCGACAGGGGGCTTTGCGAGCAGTACTTC	CASCRDRGLCEQYF
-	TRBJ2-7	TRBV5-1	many	TGCGCCAGCAGCACCTCAACAGGGTCCCCGTATTCCTACGAGCAGTACTTC	CASSTSTGSPYSYEQYF
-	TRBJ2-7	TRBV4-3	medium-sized	TGCGCCAGCAGCCATTCCCAGGACTACGAGCAGTACTTC	CASSHSQDYEQYF
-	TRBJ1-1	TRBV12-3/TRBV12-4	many	TGTGCCAGCAGCAATACAGTGAACACTGAAGCTTTCTTT	CASSNTVNTEAFF
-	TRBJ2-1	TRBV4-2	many	TGTGCCAGCAGCCAAGACAGGAGCTCCTACAATGAGCAGTTCTTC	CASSQDRSSYNEQFF
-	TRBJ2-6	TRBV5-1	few	TGCGCCAGCAGCTTGGCCGGACAGACCATCTCTGGGGCCAACGTCCTGACTTTC	CASSLAGQTISGANVLTF
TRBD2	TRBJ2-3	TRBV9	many	TGTGCCAGCAGCGGCCAGCGGGGGGGAACAGATACGCAGTATTTT	CASSGQRGGTDTQYF
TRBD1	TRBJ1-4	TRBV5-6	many	TGTGCCAGCAGCTCCCGGGACAGGGGACCCGAAAAACTGTTTTTT	CASSSRDRGPEKLFF
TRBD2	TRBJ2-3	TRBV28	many	TGTGCCAGCAGTCTGGCGGGAGCGGGGCTCACAGATACGCAGTATTTT	CASSLAGAGLTDTQYF
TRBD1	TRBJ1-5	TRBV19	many	TGTGCCATTGGAGGGGGCCTCAATCAGCCCCAGCATTTT	CAIGGGLNQPQHF
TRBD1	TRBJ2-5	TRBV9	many	TGTGCCAGCAGCGCTATACCGACAGGGGTGCAAGAGACCCAGTACTTC	CASSAIPTGVQETQYF
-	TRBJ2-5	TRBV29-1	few	TGCAGCGCCGGAGCGCTAGCTGAGACCCAGTACTTC	CSAGALAETQYF
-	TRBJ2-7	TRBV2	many	TGTGCCAGCAGTGGGGGCAGTACCTACGAGCAGTACTTC	CASSGGSTYEQYF
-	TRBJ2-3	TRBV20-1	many	TGCAGTGCTAGAGTACTCACTATCGGCACAGATACGCAGTATTTT	CSARVLTIGTDTQYF
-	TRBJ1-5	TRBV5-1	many	TGCGCCAGCAGCTCCGGCCCCACAGCGCCCCAGCATTTT	CASSSGPTAPQHF
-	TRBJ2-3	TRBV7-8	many	TGTGCCAGCAGGTCCGAGGGGGGCCCAGATACGCAGTATTTT	CASRSEGGPDTQYF
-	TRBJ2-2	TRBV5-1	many	TGCGCCAGCAGCTTGGAAGGGCCCGGACGCGGGCGGCACACCGGGGAGCTGTTTTTT	CASSLEGPGRGRHTGELFF
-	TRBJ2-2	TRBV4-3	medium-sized	TGCGCCAGCAGCCACCATGGGGACAAGGCGAACACCGGGGAGCTGTTTTTT	CASSHHGDKANTGELFF
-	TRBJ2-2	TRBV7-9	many	TGTGCCAGCAGCTTATCCGTCAGGCGGGGGCCCGGGGAGCTGTTTTTT	CASSLSVRRGPGELFF
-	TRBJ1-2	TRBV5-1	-	TGCGCCACCAGCTCGGCGGCGGTATCTAACTATGGCTACACCTTC	CATSSAAVSNYGYTF
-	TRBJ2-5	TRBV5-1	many	TGCGCCAGCAGCTTCAACATCCTAGACCAAGAGACCCAGTACTTC	CASSFNILDQETQYF
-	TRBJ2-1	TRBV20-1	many	TGCAGTGCTAGCAGGGGATCCTACAATGAGCAGTTCTTC	CSASRGSYNEQFF
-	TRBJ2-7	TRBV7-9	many	TGTGCCAGCAGCTACATACAGGGTAACGAGCAGTACTTC	CASSYIQGNEQYF
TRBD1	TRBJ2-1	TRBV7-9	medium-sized	TGTGCCAGCAGCTCGACAGGGTACAATGAGCAGTTCTTC	CASSSTGYNEQFF
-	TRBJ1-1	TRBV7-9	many	TGTGCCAGCAGACTCTACGGGTCGAACACTGAAGCTTTCTTT	CASRLYGSNTEAFF
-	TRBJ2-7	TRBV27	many	TGTGCCAGCAGCTACGGGACATACTACGAGCAGTACTTC	CASSYGTYYEQYF
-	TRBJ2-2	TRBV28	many	TGTGCCAGCAGTTCTACGGGATTGACGATTAACACCGGGGAGCTGTTTTTT	CASSSTGLTINTGELFF
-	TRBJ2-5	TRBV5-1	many	TGCGCCAGCAGCTTGGCCTCGGGGGAGACCCAGTACTTC	CASSLASGETQYF
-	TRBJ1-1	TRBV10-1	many	TGCGCCAGCAGTGAGTCGAGGGGACCGTACACTGAAGCTTTCTTT	CASSESRGPYTEAFF
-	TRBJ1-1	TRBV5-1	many	TGCGCCAGCCGTCCGGGTGGGAGGTCGGGCAACTTGAACACTGAAGCTTTCTTT	CASRPGGRSGNLNTEAFF
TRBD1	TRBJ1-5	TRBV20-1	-	TGCAGTGCTAGAGATCGGAGACAGGGAAAAAATCAGCCCCAGCATTTT	CSARDRRQGKNQPQHF
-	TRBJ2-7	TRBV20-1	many	TGCAGTGCTAGAGGCAATTCCTACGAGCAGTACTTC	CSARGNSYEQYF
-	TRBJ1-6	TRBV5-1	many	TGCGCCAGCAACCGGGACCGTGATAATTCACCCCTCCACTTT	CASNRDRDNSPLHF
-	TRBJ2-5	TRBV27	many	TGTGCCAGCAGTTTATGGGGCGGGAAGGAGGGGACCCAGTACTTC	CASSLWGGKEGTQYF